This entry describes one TCR beta chain. Its antigen has not been determined. The CDR3 runs 14 amino acids, cysteine and phenylalanine included. Just CDR3 DNA is preserved here, 42 bases in frame from base 1. Based on the germline V gene, the CDR1 and CDR2 sequences are MGHDK and SYGVNS. Trimming leaves V shorter by 3 bases and J shorter by 4 bases, with the junction holding 4 bases beyond the gene matches. In total, roughly 670 healthy bone marrow donors made up the cohort. Cohort members were all nominally healthy when sampled, although unrecorded immune exposures were likely present. The donor tested CMV seronegative and was one of the 352 seronegative cohort members. A peripheral blood sample was provided by each donor, and peripheral blood mononuclear cells were used for TCR beta sequencing. Genomic DNA was extracted from the blood cell samples with the Qiagen DNeasy Blood Extraction Kit. To prepare the library, the immunoSEQ multiplex PCR assay was applied. For the multiplex PCR, a mixture combining 60 forward primers for TCR Vbeta segments and 13 reverse primers for TCR Jbeta segments was used. A multiplex PCR assay on genomic DNA amplified the CDR3 region of rearranged TCR beta genes. Amplified TCR beta libraries were sequenced as 87-base-pair reads on the Illumina HiSeq System. The original pipeline was this. Across the roughly 640 repertoires, a later analysis counted some 81 million unique TCR beta chains, roughly 11 million of which were shared by at least two donors. To remove PCR and sequencing errors, raw reads were error-corrected and collapsed into unique sequences using a nearest-neighbor algorithm that merged closely related sequences. Alignment of CDR3 sequences to IMGT reference sequences was used to assign V, D and J gene segments. Each retained sequence needed at least a six-nucleotide match to both a V gene segment and a J gene segment. A rearrangement was called productive if the CDR3 had no stop codons and remained in frame with V and J, and every other rearrangement was called non-productive. CDR3 was defined according to IMGT convention as the region running from the second conserved V-encoded cysteine to the conserved J-encoded phenylalanine. Sequences without an unambiguous match to a single V gene segment were excluded from the earlier analysis of over 500 of the donors. In an earlier analysis of a few hundred of the donors, a V segment was called functional when productive rearrangements were above 56.7%, and segregating when the standard deviation between donors exceeded 5%. A statistical classification framework was built for diagnosing cytomegalovirus status from the catalog of TCR beta chain sequences. V and J gene assignment, in a later analysis, came from comparing TCR nucleotide sequences with IMGT/GENE-DB human TR gene sequences. The TCRdist pipeline was used in a later analysis to assign CDR3 sequences and most-parsimonious VDJ recombination scenarios. In a later analysis, every TCR beta chain was defined by the combination of its CDR3 amino acid sequence and its V-gene family, and reads without a unique V-gene family were dropped. As a way to deal with suspected cross-contamination and a sequencing artifact, a later analysis dropped more than 500 nucleotide sequences that were highly shared and had low generation probability. A later analysis calculated a clonal expansion index for each public chain from normalized within-repertoire ranks of inferred template counts. In a later analysis, generation probabilities were computed with a VDJ recombination model fitted to out-of-frame rearrangements, and the resulting probabilities were checked against IGoR. In a later analysis, TCR-TCR, TCR-HLA and TCR-CMV co-occurrence was scored with hypergeometric tests, and a repertoire-size bias correction was applied to TCR pairs. False discovery rates were estimated in a later analysis by permuting HLA or CMV assignments 20 times. In a later analysis, co-occurring TCRs were grouped with DBSCAN, and TCRdist sequence similarity was added when clustering was performed within HLA-allele-positive subsets. Repertoires with fewer than 30,000 or more than 120,000 public chains, plus five repertoires with anomalous nucleotide sharing, were excluded from co-occurrence clustering. TCRdb took this table from immuneACCESS and kept in-frame rearrangements with V and J called. Such tables lack part of the clones; where checked against another copy, unresolved V genes explain under half of the gap, and the rest is unexplained. For V, J and clone size, that table is used; D and trimming come from the DNA. The sample's clone listing holds 63,000 or so clones. The top ten hold 15% to 20% of the sample.

This sample is drawn from a study of cytomegalovirus exposure and HLA in healthy donors (dated by TCRdb to about 2017). Background on the whole study: In an earlier analysis of about 560 of the donors, about 270 Gb of sequence data and 90 million to 130 million unique TCR beta sequences from 150 million to 200 million T cells were reported. Approximately 310 gigabases of sequencing data and approximately 91 million unique TCR sequences made up an early release that covered nearly 650 HLA-typed donors. Among the approximately 420 genotyped donors, 81% belonged to the genetic ancestry cluster associated with self-reported Caucasian donors. The study aimed to test whether signatures of past pathogen exposure could be identified by cataloging public T cell receptors. The study used immunosequencing to profile the T cell repertoires of several hundred subjects and linked those repertoires to cytomegalovirus serostatus. Besides the first cohort of some 670 subjects, a separate validation cohort made up of some 110 different subjects was used. To predict cytomegalovirus infection status, the study combined high-throughput TCR immunosequencing, statistical association of individual TCRs with disease status, and machine learning. To study patterns of TCR occurrence, a later analysis re-analyzed previously published TCR beta repertoires from under 750 donors and added high-resolution HLA genotyping. Rather than using new phenotypic data, the later analysis identified candidate immune exposures from TCR beta sequences and from how often those sequences occurred across donors. In an earlier analysis of 500 to 650 of the donors, high-throughput TCR beta sequencing was used to judge whether each TCR beta V gene segment behaved as functional or pseudogenic. Donor age, sex, ethnicity and CMV serostatus were compiled alongside the repertoire data. In a later genetic analysis, genome-wide SNP genotypes for about three fifths of the 666 donors were used, and that subset was treated as a discovery cohort. All discovery cohort repertoires had been generated on a single sequencing platform. HLA typing included class I and class II loci at four-digit resolution. Typing coverage differed by locus: A, B, C, DRB1 and DQB1 were typed in about 620-640 donors, DQA1 in 500 to 550, DPA1 in 600 to 610, and DPB1 in 472. Five DR-DQ haplotypes were treated as single units for association and clustering because of strong linkage in the cohort. Across about 370 genotyped donors of the cohort, an average of roughly 250,000 unique TCR beta nucleotide sequences per donor were sequenced, and approximately 19% of those sequences were non-productive.

What the work shows at the level of the full study, not this receptor alone: Three of the identified cytomegalovirus-associated TCR beta chains were confirmed in vitro to be specific for cytomegalovirus antigens. Strong co-occurrence of HLA alleles, especially DR and DQ, made assigning TCR associations to individual alleles difficult. In a later analysis, HLA-associated TCR beta chains were found to be more clonally expanded and to have lower generation probabilities than equally common non-associated chains. A further reported finding was that TCR beta sequences accurately predicted the HLA-A and HLA-B alleles for most subjects in the first cohort. Roughly uniform sequencing depth across donors was assumed in presence/absence analyses, although this assumption may not hold. Some IMGT-functional V segments, including TRBV6-2 and TRBV6-3, could not be told apart with the 87-base-pair reads, so those segments were excluded. A cluster of highly shared sequence variants was judged likely to represent a technical artifact of the sequencing pipeline. This cohort had only TCR beta chains sequenced, and the lack of alpha or paired-chain data limited which features could be detected. A total of 150 or so TCR beta chains were listed by the study as associated with cytomegalovirus. The authors suggested that the approach could potentially be generalized to other disease states and immunological phenotypes. A later analysis found that most CMV-associated TCR beta chains appeared HLA-restricted, with HLA associations seemingly driven largely by CMV exposure. In a later analysis, around 15,000 TCR beta sequences were associated with specific HLA alleles at a false discovery rate of 0.05. According to a later genetic analysis, donors in an Asian-associated ancestry cluster had fewer N-insertions in productive TCRs than the approximately 610-donor mean. According to a later analysis, TCR association rates differed among HLA loci, with DRB1 alleles showing the most associated TCRs and HLA-C alleles showing the fewest. Broadly in line with IMGT annotations, most TCR beta V segments showed up in productive rearrangements about 87% or about 30% of the time in an earlier analysis of 587 of the donors. Immune exposure information for the cohort was limited to CMV serostatus. Most TCR sequences were seen in very few donors, while some public TCRs were found in many individuals. A later genetic analysis associated a missense DCLRE1C variant with V-gene and J-gene trimming of TCR beta chains, and an independent cohort replicated the association. In both the original and validation cohorts, the classifier was reported to diagnose cytomegalovirus status with high specificity and sensitivity. Because counts were too low, around 17 rarely observed V segments, including chromosome 9 orphons, were left out of the earlier analysis of roughly 600 of the donors. Linkage disequilibrium might explain the correlated functional status among segregating V segments, but an unknown experimental factor could not be excluded. Because HLA typing was missing for some donors at each locus, association tests included only the typed subset. According to a later analysis, parvovirus B19, influenza, CMV and Epstein-Barr virus appeared linked to several top co-occurrence clusters.

Recombination joined TRBV25-1 with TRBJ1-2; 8 junctional bases match TRBD1. The sequenced sample consisted of PBMCs. The TCR was taken from a boy younger than 18 in good health and CMV-seronegative. CDR3 region: CASSDHGTGYGYTF. The DNA reads as follows: TGTGCCAGCAGTGACCATGGGACAGGCTATGGCTACACCTTC.